The rows below give T cell receptor beta chains drawn from one sample of a study of OX40 agonist ivuxolimab in advanced cancers. Clones were read by immunoSEQ multiplex PCR, and TCRdb kept only the in-frame ones, dropping some. The data show some 30,000 clones, more than 75% seen once. The starting material was CD4+ or CD8+ T cells sorted from blood, obtained in a trial of the OX40 agonist ivuxolimab. These TCRs come from an adult with an advanced solid tumor such as melanoma, head and neck, liver or kidney cancer. CDR3s include the opening cysteine and the closing phenylalanine or tryptophan. Each record gives: J gene, V gene, D gene, CDR3 protein. D genes are given only for firm matches.

TRBJ2-6	TRBV27	.	CASSFSVSGANVLTF
TRBJ2-1	TRBV5-1	TRBD2	CASSPRLAGGPMDEQFF
TRBJ1-2	TRBV30	.	CAWISYPDYGYTF
TRBJ2-2	TRBV2	TRBD2	CASNRPGLAGEEELFF
TRBJ2-7	TRBV7-9	.	CASSSQGYEQYF
TRBJ2-7	TRBV28	.	CASNPGTYEQYF
TRBJ2-1	TRBV19	.	CASTPGFGLDNEQFF
TRBJ2-4	TRBV28	.	CASTDVGPANIQYF
TRBJ2-2	TRBV7-7	.	CASGATNTGELFF
TRBJ2-7	TRBV4-3	TRBD2	CASSQWGGYEQYF
TRBJ1-1	TRBV2	.	CASNGEGAGNTEAFF
TRBJ2-7	TRBV19	TRBD1	CASIIRSGTGVHEQYF
TRBJ2-7	TRBV4-2	.	CASSQESGLNSYEQYF
TRBJ2-7	TRBV9	.	CASTVGPAESGSYEQYF
TRBJ1-2	TRBV5-8	TRBD1	CASSWLTGDSNYGYTF
TRBJ1-2	TRBV5-1	TRBD1	CASRFFAGGNYGYTF
TRBJ2-1	TRBV7-6	.	CASSLSGTEQFF
TRBJ2-7	TRBV7-9	TRBD1	CASSPGQGGYEQYF
TRBJ1-5	TRBV27	.	CASSFGAPPLPQHF
TRBJ1-4	TRBV2	TRBD1	CATRGQGSEKLFF
TRBJ2-2	TRBV15	.	CATADRYTGELFF
TRBJ1-1	TRBV5-8	.	CASTSLGRRAEAFF
TRBJ2-1	TRBV2	.	CASQSAYNEQFF
TRBJ2-1	TRBV9	.	CASSVDPGEGNEQFF
TRBJ2-1	TRBV7-2	TRBD2	CASSLGGLAGGPYNEQFF
TRBJ1-2	TRBV7-9	.	CASSLSTSQTNTGYTF
TRBJ2-1	TRBV25-1	.	CASSEGEQFF
TRBJ2-7	TRBV27	.	CASSLTKVSYEQYF
TRBJ2-7	TRBV5-1	.	CASSLFPGYDYEQYF
TRBJ1-1	TRBV11-1	.	CASSSIRTVYTEAFF
TRBJ2-3	TRBV27	TRBD2	CASSFFPGLATDTQYF
TRBJ2-1	TRBV9	TRBD2	CASSVGTSIMNEQFF
TRBJ1-5	TRBV7-9	.	CASSLFEGHSNQPQHF
TRBJ1-1	TRBV2	.	CASSEVRNTEAFF
TRBJ2-1	TRBV2	TRBD1	CASSPGQGLPYNEQFF
TRBJ2-7	TRBV9	.	CASSPPTDSYEQYF
TRBJ2-7	TRBV7-6	.	CASSLSAGPSYEQYF
TRBJ1-2	TRBV7-9	.	CASSSQTYNYGYTF
TRBJ1-5	TRBV19	TRBD1	CASTEGRGLVQPQHF
TRBJ2-1	TRBV27	.	CASRKNGNEQFF
TRBJ1-4	TRBV5-6	TRBD1	CASSLIPGQVNEKLFF
TRBJ2-1	TRBV2	.	CASSELDMEQFF
TRBJ2-5	TRBV25-1	TRBD2	CASRTRTSGEQETQYF
TRBJ2-5	TRBV11-3	.	CASSWVPLTPPTGEGETQYF
TRBJ1-1	TRBV10-3	.	CAISDSGGRGTEAFF
TRBJ1-5	TRBV28	TRBD1	CASSRGQGDQPQHF
TRBJ2-1	TRBV28	TRBD2	CASSLRGSRGEQFF